The 10 T cell receptor beta chains below were found in one sample sequenced in a study of T-cell memory formation after mild COVID-19. One entry per CDR3 protein results from TCRdb running MiXCR on the 5' RACE reads. The data contain about 440,000 distinct CDR3 sequences, 20% of them singletons. The sequencing input was PBMCs or a T cell subset sorted from them (not recorded which). The receptors were gathered from an adult woman who had mild COVID-19 (a few samples of this study predate the infection). Cell type and time point are not known.

This clonotype was seen more than once but under ten times. The V gene is TRBV12-3 or TRBV12-4, the J gene TRBJ1-6; D possibly corresponds to TRBD1 (5 bases). The V gene lost 2 bases and the J gene lost 7 bases, with 12 bases spanning the gap. The CDR3 has 15 amino acids. This CDR3 is CASSLRNRLNSPLHF. For the CDR3, the DNA is TGTGCCAGCAGTTTACGAAACAGGCTAAATTCACCCCTCCACTTT.

The chain employs TRBV4-3 and TRBJ2-5; D gene unclear. The V end was cut by 0 bases, the J end by 5 bases, with 7 bases between. Per the germline V gene, CDR1 is LGHNA and CDR2 is YSLEER. CDR3 size: 13 residues. CDR3 coding DNA: TGCGCCAGCAGCCAAGATACGAGGGAGACCCAGTACTTC. Protein sequence: CASSQDTRETQYF.

This rearrangement joins TRBV20-1 to TRBJ2-1; 8 bases are shared with TRBD2. The CDR3 length is 16 residues. Germline trimming cut 1 base from V and 9 bases from J; bases unmatched to any gene: 14. Germline loops: CDR1 DFQATT, CDR2 SNEGSKA (reference sequence). The CDR3 DNA follows: TGCAGTGCTAGAGTTCCCGCAGCGGGAGTGGTCGGTGAGCAGTTCTTC. Protein: CSARVPAAGVVGEQFF.

This clonotype was seen ten or more times. This rearrangement joins TRBV5-1 to TRBJ2-7, with D possibly being TRBD2 (6 bases). The germline V gene has CDR1 SGHRS and CDR2 YFSETQ. The V and J ends lost 0 bases and 3 bases respectively, with 16 bases between them. The CDR3 consists of 16 residues. The CDR3 protein is CASSLGERARGYEQYF. CDR3 nucleotides: TGCGCCAGCAGCTTGGGAGAAAGGGCGCGGGGCTACGAGCAGTACTTC. Looking up the rest from reference TRBV5-1 and TRBJ2-7 gives the full variable domain: KAGVTQTPRYLIKTRGQQVTLSCSPISGHRSVSWYQQTPGQGLQFLFEYFSETQRNKGNFPGRFSGRQFSNSRSEMNVSTLELGDSALYLCASSLGERARGYEQYFGPGTRLTVT.

This chain connects TRBV11-3 to TRBJ2-1, with 7 bases matching TRBD1. CDR1 is SGHNT, CDR2 YENEEA, per germline. The length of the CDR3 is 15 residues. The J segment lost 7 bases and the V segment lost 5 bases, leaving 11 bases of the junction unmatched. For the CDR3, the DNA is TGTGCCAGCAGCACTGGACAGGTAACTCGGAATGAGCAGTTCTTC. It yields the protein CASSTGQVTRNEQFF.

The J gene is TRBJ2-1, the V gene TRBV4-1; TRBD2 matches at 12 bases. The CDR3 has 16 residues. The germline CDR1 and CDR2 sequences are MGHRA and YSYEKL. The V and J ends lost 2 bases and 8 bases, in that order; junction bases with no gene match: 7. The CDR3 region has the DNA TGCGCCAGCAGCCAACCGACTAGCGGGAGCCGTGATGAGCAGTTCTTC. As protein: CASSQPTSGSRDEQFF.

The chain uses TRBV9 and TRBJ2-5, with a tentative D call TRBD2 (7 bases). Per the germline V gene, CDR1 is SGDLS and CDR2 is YYNGEE. CDR3 length: 15 residues. V was shortened by 3 bases and J by 4 bases, with 16 bases between the two germline ends. The CDR3 reads CASSASGGSRETQYF. CDR3 nucleotides: TGTGCCAGCAGCGCCTCGGGGGGCTCCAGAGAGACCCAGTACTTC.

The chain carries TRBV5-4 and TRBJ2-3; TRBD1 aligns across 11 bases. The CDR3 length is 17 residues. V shed 3 bases and J 2 bases; nucleotides not matched to a gene: 8. CDR1 is SGHNT and CDR2 is YYREEE in the germline V gene (reference sequence). This chain's CDR3 is CASSSRTGGPYTDTQYF. In DNA form, the CDR3 reads TGTGCCAGCAGCTCGAGGACAGGGGGCCCCTACACAGATACGCAGTATTTT.

This clonotype was counted a few times. The rearrangement uses TRBV30 and TRBJ1-1; D unclear. This CDR3 comprises 14 residues. Trimming removed 0 bases from V and 1 base from J, with 9 bases in between. CDR1 and CDR2 (germline): GTSNPN, SVGIG (reference sequence). The CDR3 sequence: CAWSVGGRNTEAFF. Written as DNA, the CDR3 is TGTGCCTGGAGTGTTGGTGGGAGGAACACTGAAGCTTTCTTT.

The V call is TRBV4-2, the J call TRBJ2-7, with D unclear. The CDR3 runs to 15 residues. CDR1 is LGHNA, CDR2 YNFKEQ, per germline. V was trimmed by 2 bases and J by 3 bases, leaving 14 bases between them. As DNA, the CDR3 is TGTGCCAGCAGCCAAACCGGTCCTTTGGACTACGAGCAGTACTTC. It translates to CASSQTGPLDYEQYF.